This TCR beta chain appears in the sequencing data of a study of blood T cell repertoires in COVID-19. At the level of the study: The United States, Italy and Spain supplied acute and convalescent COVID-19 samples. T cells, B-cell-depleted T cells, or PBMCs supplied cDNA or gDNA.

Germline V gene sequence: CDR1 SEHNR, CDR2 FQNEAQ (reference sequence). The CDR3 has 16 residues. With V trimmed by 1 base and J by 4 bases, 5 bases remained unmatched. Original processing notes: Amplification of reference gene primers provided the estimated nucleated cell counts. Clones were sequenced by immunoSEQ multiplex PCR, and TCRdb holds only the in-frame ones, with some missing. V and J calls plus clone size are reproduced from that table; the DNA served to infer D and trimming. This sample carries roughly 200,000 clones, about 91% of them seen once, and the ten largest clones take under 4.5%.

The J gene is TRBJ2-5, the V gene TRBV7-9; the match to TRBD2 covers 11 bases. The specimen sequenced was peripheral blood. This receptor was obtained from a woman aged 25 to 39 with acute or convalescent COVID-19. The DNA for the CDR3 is TGTGCCAGCAGCTTAGGAGGACTAGCGGGCCCAGAGACCCAGTACTTC. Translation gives CASSLGGLAGPETQYF.